The TCR beta chain described here comes from a study of tissue T cells after allogeneic stem cell transplantation. Turning to this clone: No antigen is known for it. Each gene name is a mouse one. The CDR3 goes on 1 residue after the read ends, and that part is filled in from the germline J gene.

This CDR3 comprises 15 residues. Between the trimmed V and J ends, which lost 0 bases and 0 bases, there was a span of 6 bases. Germline lookup yields CDR1 NSQYPW and CDR2 LRSPGD (reference sequence). Overall study results and limits: Tissue-detected TCR repertoire was only partly captured by blood and spleen T cells.

This table comes from immunoSEQ multiplex PCR, and its TCRdb copy is limited to in-frame clones, with some not included. This sample has roughly 20,000 clones, with 60% to 80% found just once. Sequencing input: blood. The source of this sequence is a female BALB/c mouse in good health. Mouse strain MHC haplotype: H2-d. This chain joins TRBV1 and TRBJ2-1, with a possible D match to TRBD2 (5 bases). CDR3 protein: CTCSADLGNYAEQFF. CDR3 DNA, as far as it was read: TGCACCTGCAGTGCAGATCTGGGTAACTATGCTGAGCAGTTC. Drawing the rest from reference TRBV1 and TRBJ2-1, the complete variable domain is VTLLEQNPRWRLVPRGQAVNLRCILKNSQYPWMSWYQQDLQKQLQWLFTLRSPGDKEVKSLPGADYLATRVTDTELRLQVANMSQGRTLYCTCSADLGNYAEQFFGPGTRLTVL.